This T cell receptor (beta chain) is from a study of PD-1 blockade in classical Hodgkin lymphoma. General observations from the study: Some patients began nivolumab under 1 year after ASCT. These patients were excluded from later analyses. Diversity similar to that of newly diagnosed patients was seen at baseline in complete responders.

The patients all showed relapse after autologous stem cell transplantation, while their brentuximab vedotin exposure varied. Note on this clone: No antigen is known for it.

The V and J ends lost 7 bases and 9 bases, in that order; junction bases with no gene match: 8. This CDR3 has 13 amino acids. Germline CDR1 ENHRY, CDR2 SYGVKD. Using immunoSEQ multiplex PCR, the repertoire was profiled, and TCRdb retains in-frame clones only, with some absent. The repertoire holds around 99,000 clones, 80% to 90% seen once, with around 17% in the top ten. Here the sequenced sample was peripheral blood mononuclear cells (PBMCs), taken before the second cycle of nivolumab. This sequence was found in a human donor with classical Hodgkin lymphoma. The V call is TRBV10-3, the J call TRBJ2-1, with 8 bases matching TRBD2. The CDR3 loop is CAIKGLVSPEQFF. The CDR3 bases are TGTGCCATCAAGGGACTAGTATCCCCTGAGCAGTTCTTC.